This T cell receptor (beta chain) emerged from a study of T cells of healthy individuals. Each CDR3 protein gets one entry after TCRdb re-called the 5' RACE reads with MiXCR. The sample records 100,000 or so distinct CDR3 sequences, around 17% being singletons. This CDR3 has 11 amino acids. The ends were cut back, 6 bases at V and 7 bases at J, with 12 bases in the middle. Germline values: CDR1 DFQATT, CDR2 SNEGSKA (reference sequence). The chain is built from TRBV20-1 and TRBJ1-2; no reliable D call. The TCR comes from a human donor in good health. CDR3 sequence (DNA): TGCAGTGCCCTAGCATTAGGTGGCTACACCTTC. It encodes CSALALGGYTF.